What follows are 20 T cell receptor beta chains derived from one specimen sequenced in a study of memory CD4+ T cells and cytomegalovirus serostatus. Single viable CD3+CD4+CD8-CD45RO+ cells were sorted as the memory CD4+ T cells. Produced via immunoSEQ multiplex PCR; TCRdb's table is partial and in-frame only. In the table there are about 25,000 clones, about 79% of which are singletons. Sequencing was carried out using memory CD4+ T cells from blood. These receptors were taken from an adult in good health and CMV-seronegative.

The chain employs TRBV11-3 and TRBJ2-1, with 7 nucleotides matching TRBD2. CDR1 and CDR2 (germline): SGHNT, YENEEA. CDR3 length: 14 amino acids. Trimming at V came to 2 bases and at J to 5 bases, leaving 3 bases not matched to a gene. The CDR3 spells CASSLSGINNEQFF. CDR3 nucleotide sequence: TGTGCCAGCAGCTTAAGCGGGATCAACAATGAGCAGTTCTTC. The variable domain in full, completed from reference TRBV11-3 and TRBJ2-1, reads EAGVVQSPRYKIIEKKQPVAFWCNPISGHNTLYWYLQNLGQGPELLIRYENEEAVDDSQLPKDRFSAERLKGVDSTLKIQPAELGDSAVYLCASSLSGINNEQFFGPGTRLTVL.

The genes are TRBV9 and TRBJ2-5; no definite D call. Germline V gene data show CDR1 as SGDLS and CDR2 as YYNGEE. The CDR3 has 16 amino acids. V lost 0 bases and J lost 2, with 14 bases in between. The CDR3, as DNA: TGTGCCAGCAGCGTAGGGGGTGTGGGCTTACAAGAGACCCAGTACTTC. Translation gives CASSVGGVGLQETQYF. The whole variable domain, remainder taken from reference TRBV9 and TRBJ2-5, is DSGVTQTPKHLITATGQRVTLRCSPRSGDLSVYWYQQSLDQGLQFLIQYYNGEERAKGNILERFSAQQFPDLHSELNLSSLELGDSALYFCASSVGGVGLQETQYFGPGTRLLVL.

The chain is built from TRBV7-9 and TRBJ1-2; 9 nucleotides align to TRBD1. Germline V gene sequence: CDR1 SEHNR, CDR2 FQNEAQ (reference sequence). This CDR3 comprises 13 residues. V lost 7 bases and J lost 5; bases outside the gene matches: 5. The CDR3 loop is CASNPGTGYGYTF. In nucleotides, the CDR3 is TGTGCCAGCAACCCCGGGACAGGGTATGGCTACACCTTC.

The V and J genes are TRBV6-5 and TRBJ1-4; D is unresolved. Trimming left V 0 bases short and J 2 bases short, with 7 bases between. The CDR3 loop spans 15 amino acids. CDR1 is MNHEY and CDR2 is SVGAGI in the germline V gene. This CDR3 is CASSYSPSTNEKLFF. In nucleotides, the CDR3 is TGTGCCAGCAGTTACTCGCCATCCACTAATGAAAAACTGTTTTTT.

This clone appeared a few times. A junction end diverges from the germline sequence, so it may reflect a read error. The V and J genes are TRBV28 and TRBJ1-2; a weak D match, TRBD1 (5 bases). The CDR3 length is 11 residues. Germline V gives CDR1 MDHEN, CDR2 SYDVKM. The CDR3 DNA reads TGTGCCAGCAGTTCGGCTCGGGACCTTCTGTTC. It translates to CASSSARDLLF.

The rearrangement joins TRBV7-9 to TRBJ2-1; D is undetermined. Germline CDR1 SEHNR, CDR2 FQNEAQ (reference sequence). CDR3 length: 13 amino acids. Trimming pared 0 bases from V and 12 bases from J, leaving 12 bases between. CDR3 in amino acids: CASSLATDQMQFF. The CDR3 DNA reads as TGTGCCAGCAGCTTAGCAACTGATCAAATGCAGTTCTTC.

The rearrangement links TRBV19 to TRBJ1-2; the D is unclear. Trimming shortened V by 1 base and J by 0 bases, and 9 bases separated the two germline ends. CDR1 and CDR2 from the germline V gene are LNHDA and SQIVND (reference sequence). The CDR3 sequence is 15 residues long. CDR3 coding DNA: TGTGCCAGTAGTATAGCCCGGCTATCTAACTATGGCTACACCTTC. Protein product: CASSIARLSNYGYTF.

CDR3 DNA: TGCGCCAGCAGCTCACGTCTACGTGGTGGGGGGAACACTGAAGCTTTCTTT. Its protein is CASSSRLRGGGNTEAFF. This rearrangement joins TRBV5-1 to TRBJ1-1, with D maybe TRBD1 (5 bases). V lost 3 bases and J 1 base, leaving 19 bases between the germline ends. This CDR3 has 17 residues. The germline V gene has CDR1 SGHRS and CDR2 YFSETQ.

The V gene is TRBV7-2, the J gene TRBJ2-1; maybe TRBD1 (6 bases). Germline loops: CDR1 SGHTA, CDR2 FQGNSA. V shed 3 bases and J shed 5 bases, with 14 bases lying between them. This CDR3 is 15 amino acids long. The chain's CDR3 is CASSLSRGSHNEQFF. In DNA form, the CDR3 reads TGTGCCAGCAGCTTGAGCAGGGGCAGCCACAATGAGCAGTTCTTC.

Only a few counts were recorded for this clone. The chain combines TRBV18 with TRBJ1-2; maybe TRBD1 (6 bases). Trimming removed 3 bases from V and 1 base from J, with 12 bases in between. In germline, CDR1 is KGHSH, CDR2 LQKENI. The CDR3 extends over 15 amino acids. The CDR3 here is CASSPQQDSNYGYTF. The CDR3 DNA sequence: TGTGCCAGCTCACCGCAGCAGGACAGTAACTATGGCTACACCTTC.

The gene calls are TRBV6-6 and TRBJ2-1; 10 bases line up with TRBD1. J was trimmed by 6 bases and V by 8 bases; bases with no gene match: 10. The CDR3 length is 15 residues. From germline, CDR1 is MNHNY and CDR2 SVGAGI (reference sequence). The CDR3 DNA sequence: TGTGCCAGCGGTGACCGGGACAGGGGTTCCAATGAGCAGTTCTTC. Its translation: CASGDRDRGSNEQFF.

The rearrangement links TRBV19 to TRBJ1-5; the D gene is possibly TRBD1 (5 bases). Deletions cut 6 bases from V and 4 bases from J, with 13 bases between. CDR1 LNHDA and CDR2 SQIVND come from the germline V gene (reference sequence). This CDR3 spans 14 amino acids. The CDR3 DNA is TGTGCCAGTAGCAGGGAACAATTGAATCAGCCCCAGCATTTT. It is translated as CASSREQLNQPQHF.

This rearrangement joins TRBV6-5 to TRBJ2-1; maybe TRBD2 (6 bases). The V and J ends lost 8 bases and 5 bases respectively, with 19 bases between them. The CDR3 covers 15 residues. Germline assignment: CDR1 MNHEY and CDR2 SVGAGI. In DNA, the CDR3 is TGTGCCAGCTCCTCCGGGACTCGCCCCGACAATGAGCAGTTCTTC. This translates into CASSSGTRPDNEQFF.

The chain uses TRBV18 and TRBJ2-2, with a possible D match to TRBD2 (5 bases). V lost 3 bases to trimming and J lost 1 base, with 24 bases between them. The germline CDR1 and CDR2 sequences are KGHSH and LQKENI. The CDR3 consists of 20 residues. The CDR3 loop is CASSPLSPVQRRLNTGELFF. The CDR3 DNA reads TGTGCCAGCTCACCGCTTTCACCGGTTCAGCGGAGACTGAACACCGGGGAGCTGTTTTTT.

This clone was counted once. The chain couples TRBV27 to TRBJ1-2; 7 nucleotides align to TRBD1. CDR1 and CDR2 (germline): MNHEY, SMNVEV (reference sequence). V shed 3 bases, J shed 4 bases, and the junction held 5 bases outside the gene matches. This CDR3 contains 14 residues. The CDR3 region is CASSLDRFGYGYTF. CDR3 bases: TGTGCCAGCAGTTTGGACAGGTTTGGCTATGGCTACACCTTC.

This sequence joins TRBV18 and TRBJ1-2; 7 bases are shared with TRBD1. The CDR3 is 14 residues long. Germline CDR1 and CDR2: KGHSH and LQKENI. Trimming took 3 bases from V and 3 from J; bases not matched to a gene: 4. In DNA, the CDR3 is TGTGCCAGCTCACCCAACGACAGGGACTATGGCTACACCTTC. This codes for CASSPNDRDYGYTF.

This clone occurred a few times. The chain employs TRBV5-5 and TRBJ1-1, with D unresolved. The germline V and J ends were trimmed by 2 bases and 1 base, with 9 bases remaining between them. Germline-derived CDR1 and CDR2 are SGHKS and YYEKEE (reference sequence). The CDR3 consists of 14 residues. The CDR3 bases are TGTGCCAGCAGCTTCCGAGACGGGAACACTGAAGCTTTCTTT. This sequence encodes CASSFRDGNTEAFF.

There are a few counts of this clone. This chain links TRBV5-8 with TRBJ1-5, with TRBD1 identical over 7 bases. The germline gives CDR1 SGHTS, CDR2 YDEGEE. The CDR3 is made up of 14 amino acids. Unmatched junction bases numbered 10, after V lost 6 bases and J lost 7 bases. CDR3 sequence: CASNEGARNQPQHF. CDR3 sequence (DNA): TGTGCCAGCAACGAGGGGGCGCGGAACCAGCCCCAGCATTTT.

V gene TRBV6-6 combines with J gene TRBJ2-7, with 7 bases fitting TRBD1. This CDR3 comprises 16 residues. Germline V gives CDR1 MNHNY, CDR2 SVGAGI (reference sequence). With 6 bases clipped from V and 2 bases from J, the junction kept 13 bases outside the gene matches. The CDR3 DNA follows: TGTGCCAGCAGCCCTCGTCCGCCGGGACAGCCCTACGAGCAGTACTTC. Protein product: CASSPRPPGQPYEQYF.

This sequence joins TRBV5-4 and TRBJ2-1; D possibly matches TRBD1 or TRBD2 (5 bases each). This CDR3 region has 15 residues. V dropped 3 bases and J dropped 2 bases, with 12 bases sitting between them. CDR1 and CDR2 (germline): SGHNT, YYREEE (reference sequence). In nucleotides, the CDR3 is TGTGCCAGCAGCTGGGGTGGGACCGCCTACAATGAGCAGTTCTTC. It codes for CASSWGGTAYNEQFF.